This is a list of T cell receptor beta chains from one sample in a study of early T cells in non-severe SARS-CoV-2 infection. TCRdb reprocessed the 5' RACE reads via MiXCR and lists one record per CDR3 protein. The sample has 75,000 to 100,000 distinct CDR3 sequences, about 15% seen once. Material: whole blood. These receptors all stem from an adult who was a healthcare worker with PCR-confirmed SARS-CoV-2 infection or an uninfected control (not recorded which). CDR3s leave out the opening cysteine and the closing phenylalanine or tryptophan. The order of the fields is V gene, J gene, CDR3 protein.

TRBV11-2	TRBJ2-7	ASSSTLPGMYYEQY
TRBV20-1	TRBJ2-5	SAVGETQY
TRBV7-2	TRBJ1-2	ASSLALLSGGYT
TRBV29-1	TRBJ1-4	SVSKQRNEKLF
TRBV11-2	TRBJ1-4	ASSFRLLGEKLF
TRBV29-1	TRBJ1-2	SGGTGQGTGYT
TRBV20-1	TRBJ2-7	SASTSGRTYEQY
TRBV9	TRBJ2-5	ASSTHGGHETQY
TRBV20-1	TRBJ2-5	SARRETETQY
TRBV6-6	TRBJ1-6	ASSYSRSNSPLH
TRBV7-2	TRBJ2-3	ASSLGVGGGTSTDTQY
TRBV24-1	TRBJ2-2	ATSDLRQGDAGELF
TRBV7-2	TRBJ2-1	ASSFRQGARNEQF
TRBV10-3	TRBJ1-1	AISESPGAGDTEAF
TRBV6-2/TRBV6-3	TRBJ2-1	ASTPSGTAYNEQF
TRBV6-2/TRBV6-3	TRBJ1-1	ASIRGRGTEAF
TRBV27	TRBJ2-7	ASSLKGGSYEQY
TRBV7-9	TRBJ2-3	ASSPTSGGVGDTQY
TRBV10-3	TRBJ2-1	AISESTTSGKGEQF
TRBV29-1	TRBJ2-1	SVEDESSGLAGGQEQF
TRBV27	TRBJ2-7	ASAQRDGYEQY
TRBV7-9	TRBJ1-1	ASSLYTEAF
TRBV7-2	TRBJ2-7	ASSFQSYEQY
TRBV30	TRBJ2-3	AWSERRGFTDTQY
TRBV12-3/TRBV12-4	TRBJ1-3	ASSTGGRTRSKNTIY
TRBV27	TRBJ2-7	ASSSHRVLSYEQY
TRBV7-9	TRBJ2-5	ASSSSGGVKETQY
TRBV5-1	TRBJ2-3	ASRPSTDTQY
TRBV4-3	TRBJ1-4	ASSQGGAGFEKLF
TRBV6-2/TRBV6-3	TRBJ2-1	ASSWRGTYNEQF
TRBV20-1	TRBJ2-5	SARDQDLETQY
TRBV12-5	TRBJ2-1	ASGLAGVTNEQF
TRBV7-2	TRBJ2-3	ASSTGLAGGSGTDTQY
TRBV7-9	TRBJ1-6	ASSFVAYRGLH
TRBV2	TRBJ2-5	ASTTGGRETQY
TRBV29-1	TRBJ1-1	SVGTPDRAREAF
TRBV27	TRBJ2-2	ASKPGQGAGELF
TRBV6-6	TRBJ2-4	ASSFREGHLD
TRBV20-1	TRBJ1-1	SAEQRNTEAF
TRBV5-1	TRBJ1-1	ASSPSGGLNTEAF
TRBV29-1	TRBJ2-5	SVEGAGRAVGETQY
TRBV25-1	TRBJ1-1	ASSEKGEAF
TRBV7-2	TRBJ1-2	ASSPGTQSGYT
TRBV28	TRBJ2-1	ASSLGKLEYNEQF
TRBV5-4	TRBJ2-1	ASSWANEQF
TRBV20-1	TRBJ2-1	SATSRQGSNEQF
TRBV12-5	TRBJ1-5	ASGFEGSRQPQH
TRBV6-6	TRBJ2-3	ASRSLADTDTQY
TRBV10-2	TRBJ1-2	ASRSPRGNAGYT
TRBV6-5	TRBJ2-7	ASTPERVKREQY
TRBV29-1	TRBJ2-1	SVASGGWTSYNEQF
TRBV9	TRBJ1-5	ASSPGGGRQPQH
TRBV28	TRBJ2-5	ASSPRLGASNGPETQY
TRBV29-1	TRBJ2-1	SVVGEPYNEQF
TRBV7-2	TRBJ1-6	ASRMDTLNSPLH
TRBV10-3	TRBJ2-3	AISESGGTTDTQY
TRBV11-2	TRBJ2-7	ASSLKVQAITSYEQY
TRBV29-1	TRBJ1-2	SVPTTYGYA